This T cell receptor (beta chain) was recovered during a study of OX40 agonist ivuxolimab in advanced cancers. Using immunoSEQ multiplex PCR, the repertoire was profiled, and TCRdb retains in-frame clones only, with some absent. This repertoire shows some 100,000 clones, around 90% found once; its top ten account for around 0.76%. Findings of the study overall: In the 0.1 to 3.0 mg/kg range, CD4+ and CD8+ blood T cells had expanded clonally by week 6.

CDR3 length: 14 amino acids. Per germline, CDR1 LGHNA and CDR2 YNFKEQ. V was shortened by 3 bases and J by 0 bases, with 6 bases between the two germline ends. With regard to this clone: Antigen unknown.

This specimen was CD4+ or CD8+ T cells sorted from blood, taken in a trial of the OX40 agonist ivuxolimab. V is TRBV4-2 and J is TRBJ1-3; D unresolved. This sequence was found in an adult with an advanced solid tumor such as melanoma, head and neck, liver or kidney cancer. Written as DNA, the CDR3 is TGTGCCAGCAGCCAGACACGCTCTGGAAACACCATATATTTT. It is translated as CASSQTRSGNTIYF.